These 30 T cell receptor beta chains share one sample of origin, sequenced in a study of T cell repertoires in cytomegalovirus infection. A single record per CDR3 protein comes from TCRdb applying MiXCR to the reads. This table holds about 680,000 distinct CDR3 sequences, 20% to 25% found once. Source material: CD8+ T cells from PBMCs. Source of these receptors: a human donor in good health (CMV status not recorded). Some clones in this sample may be carry-over from other donors' samples.

The chain couples TRBV19 to TRBJ1-1; D perhaps matches TRBD1 (5 bases). CDR3 size: 13 residues. Trimming left V 5 bases short and J 5 bases short, with 12 bases between. CDR1 is LNHDA, CDR2 SQIVND, per germline (reference sequence). Here the CDR3 reads CASSLPRGTEAFF. The CDR3 DNA follows: TGTGCCAGTAGTCTCCCTAGGGGAACTGAAGCTTTCTTT. Looking up the rest from reference TRBV19 and TRBJ1-1 gives the full variable domain: DGGITQSPKYLFRKEGQNVTLSCEQNLNHDAMYWYRQDPGQGLRLIYYSQIVNDFQKGDIAEGYSVSREKKESFPLTVTSAQKNPTAFYLCASSLPRGTEAFFGQGTRLTVV.

This clonotype was seen ten or more times. V usage is TRBV7-9 and J usage is TRBJ1-2, with a tentative D call TRBD1 (5 bases). With 5 bases removed from V and 1 base from J, the gap between germline ends came to 17 bases. Germline values: CDR1 SEHNR, CDR2 FQNEAQ (reference sequence). The CDR3 totals 16 residues. In DNA, the CDR3 is TGTGCCAGCAGCGCAGTTCGGGACCAACTTAACTATGGCTACACCTTC. Translated, it gives CASSAVRDQLNYGYTF.

This clonotype was detected a few times. This chain joins TRBV25-1 and TRBJ1-1; D is unresolved. The ends were cut back, 7 bases at V and 4 bases at J, with 10 bases in the middle. The germline CDR1 and CDR2 sequences are MGHDK and SYGVNS. The CDR3 sequence is 12 residues long. The CDR3, as DNA: TGTGCCAGCACCATCACGGGCACTGAAGCTTTCTTT. This sequence encodes CASTITGTEAFF. Based on the CDR3 plus reference TRBV25-1 and TRBJ1-1, the full variable domain is EADIYQTPRYLVIGTGKKITLECSQTMGHDKMYWYQQDPGMELHLIHYSYGVNSTEKGDLSSESTVSRIRTEHFPLTLESARPSHTSQYLCASTITGTEAFFGQGTRLTVV.

This clonotype was seen many times. The chain has TRBV7-2 and TRBJ2-2, with D possibly being TRBD1 (6 bases). The CDR3 runs 14 residues. The germline gives CDR1 SGHTA, CDR2 FQGNSA. Trimming left V 5 bases short and J 6 bases short, with 13 bases between. CDR3 DNA: TGTGCCAGCAGCACTCGGACAGACTCCGGGGAGCTGTTTTTT. Protein: CASSTRTDSGELFF.

At least ten counts were recorded for this clonotype. This sequence joins TRBV7-2 and TRBJ1-1; perhaps TRBD1 as D (5 bases). Trimming took off 0 bases at V and 0 bases at J, with 14 bases between the two ends. Germline loops: CDR1 SGHTA, CDR2 FQGNSA. The CDR3 loop spans 17 amino acids. DNA for the CDR3: TGTGCCAGCAGCTTAGCGTACCAGGGTCTATTGAACACTGAAGCTTTCTTT. Translating it yields CASSLAYQGLLNTEAFF.

The chain has TRBV29-1 and TRBJ2-2; tentative D call: TRBD2 (5 bases). CDR3 length equals 12 residues. Trimming took 4 bases from V and 4 from J, leaving 7 bases between them. Germline CDR1 reads SQVTM; CDR2 reads ANQGSEA. The CDR3, as DNA: TGCAGCGTTGTAGCGATCACCGGGGAGCTGTTTTTT. Its translation: CSVVAITGELFF.

The J gene is TRBJ1-2, the V gene TRBV29-1; weak D call: TRBD1 (6 bases). V dropped 0 bases and J dropped 7 bases, with 21 bases sitting between them. This CDR3 contains 16 residues. Germline lookup yields CDR1 SQVTM and CDR2 ANQGSEA. The CDR3 loop is CSVEDQGQGQFRGYTF. The CDR3 DNA follows: TGCAGCGTTGAAGATCAAGGGCAGGGACAATTCCGTGGCTACACCTTC.

The gene calls are TRBV7-9 and TRBJ1-5; D might be TRBD1 (6 bases). Trimming took 5 bases from V and 5 from J, leaving 13 bases between them. The CDR3 runs to 14 residues. Germline-derived CDR1 and CDR2 are SEHNR and FQNEAQ (reference sequence). The CDR3 sequence is CASSQRGEDQPQHF. The CDR3, as DNA: TGTGCCAGCAGCCAGAGGGGGGAAGATCAGCCCCAGCATTTT.

As regards this clonotype: A much larger clone sits a single nucleotide away, making a read error possible. The chain recombines TRBV7-8 with TRBJ2-2, with 9 bases lining up with TRBD1. This CDR3 has 15 amino acids. CDR1 SGHVS and CDR2 FQNEAQ come from the germline V gene. For the CDR3, the DNA is TGTGCCAACAGCCCCGGGACAGGGAGCACCGGGGAGCTGTTTTTT. Translation gives CANSPGTGSTGELFF.

The chain links TRBV7-2 to TRBJ1-4; TRBD1 matches 7 bases. The J segment lost 5 bases and the V segment lost 3 bases, leaving 6 bases of the junction unmatched. The CDR3 contains 15 residues. Germline CDR1 SGHTA, CDR2 FQGNSA. The CDR3 sequence is CASSLPGTVNEKLFF. In nucleotides, the CDR3 is TGTGCCAGCAGCTTGCCGGGGACAGTGAATGAAAAACTGTTTTTT. Using reference TRBV7-2 and TRBJ1-4 for the parts outside the CDR3, the full variable domain is GAGVSQSPSNKVTEKGKDVELRCDPISGHTALYWYRQSLGQGLEFLIYFQGNSAPDKSGLPSDRFSAERTGGSVSTLTIQRTQQEDSAVYLCASSLPGTVNEKLFFGSGTQLSVL.

CDR3 nucleotides: TGTGCCAGCAGCCAAGATCTGGCAGCAGTAGTGGGAACGCTTGGCTACACCTTC. Translating it yields CASSQDLAAVVGTLGYTF. This chain uses TRBV3-1 with TRBJ1-2, with D unresolved. Germline CDR1 is LGHDT and CDR2 is YNNKEL (reference sequence). V shed 0 bases and J shed 7 bases, with 24 bases lying between them. This CDR3 region has 18 residues.

The table lists this clonotype with many counts. This chain joins TRBV12-3 or TRBV12-4 and TRBJ2-1; 7 nucleotides agree with TRBD1. V lost 0 bases and J lost 7; bases outside the gene matches: 15. This CDR3 is built from 18 residues. The CDR3 is CASSLAALGTDFSNEQFF. The CDR3 region has the DNA TGTGCCAGCAGTTTAGCCGCGCTCGGGACAGATTTTTCGAATGAGCAGTTCTTC.

This clonotype has a count of ten or more. V usage is TRBV6-1 and J usage is TRBJ2-5; 9 positions agree with TRBD1. The CDR3 extends over 15 amino acids. Trimming at V came to 5 bases and at J to 4 bases, leaving 8 bases not matched to a gene. Germline loops: CDR1 MNHNS, CDR2 SASEGT. In nucleotides, the CDR3 is TGTGCCAGCAGTACCCGGGACAGGGATGGAGAGACCCAGTACTTC. It translates to CASSTRDRDGETQYF.

The genes are TRBV7-6 and TRBJ2-1, with 16 bases that match TRBD2. V shed 6 bases, J shed 8 bases, and the junction held 10 bases outside the gene matches. Germline values: CDR1 SGHVS, CDR2 FNYEAQ. This CDR3 contains 17 residues. The chain's CDR3 is CASRAGTSGGAWDEQFF. The CDR3 DNA reads as TGTGCCAGCAGGGCCGGGACTAGCGGGGGGGCTTGGGATGAGCAGTTCTTC.

This clonotype has only a few counts. The chain is built from TRBV7-9 and TRBJ2-5, with TRBD1 as a possible D gene (5 bases). The CDR3 sequence is 14 residues long. Germline V gives CDR1 SEHNR, CDR2 FQNEAQ (reference sequence). With 6 bases removed from V and 1 base from J, the gap between germline ends came to 12 bases. The CDR3 DNA reads TGTGCCAGCAGTCGGACACTGTCCCAAGAGACCCAGTACTTC. The encoded protein is CASSRTLSQETQYF.

This clonotype turned up a few times. The rearrangement links TRBV9 to TRBJ2-1, with D possibly matching TRBD1 (7 bases). V was cut by 3 bases and J by 5 bases, with 15 bases left in between. The CDR3 loop spans 15 amino acids. In germline, CDR1 is SGDLS, CDR2 YYNGEE. The CDR3 reads CASSAGGTANNEQFF. In DNA, the CDR3 is TGTGCCAGCAGCGCCGGCGGGACAGCGAACAATGAGCAGTTCTTC.

A note on this clonotype: This sequence may be a read error, since a much larger clone differs from it by one base. The V call is TRBV28, the J call TRBJ1-6; the D gene is possibly TRBD1 (5 bases). This CDR3 contains 14 residues. CDR1 and CDR2 (germline): MDHEN, SYDVKM. The V gene lost 5 bases and the J gene lost 11 bases, with 16 bases spanning the gap. CDR3 sequence: CASSHPDLGPPLHF. The CDR3 nucleotides read TGTGCCAGCAGTCACCCGGACTTGGGACCACCCCTCCACTTT.

The chain carries TRBV6-2 or TRBV6-3 and TRBJ2-3, with 7 bases matching TRBD1. Trimming cost V 6 bases and J 4 bases; bases outside gene matches: 7. The CDR3 contains 14 residues. Germline CDR1 reads MNHEY; CDR2 reads SVGEGT. The CDR3 nucleotides read TGTGCCAGCAGCCCGGGACAGCTCGCAGATACGCAGTATTTT. Encoded protein: CASSPGQLADTQYF.

A few counts support this clonotype. The junction does not match germline at one end; this may be a read error. The CDR3 nucleotides are TGTGCCAGCAGCCAAGATGTGCAGGCTCGGCCCTATGGCTACACCTTC. Translating it yields CASSQDVQARPYGYTF. V usage is TRBV4-1 and J usage is TRBJ1-2, with no clear D. Germline V gene lookup returns CDR1 MGHRA and CDR2 YSYEKL. The CDR3 contains 16 residues.

This clonotype was counted a few times. The chain combines TRBV19 with TRBJ1-1; D is undetermined. The V and J ends lost 6 bases and 4 bases respectively, with 9 bases between them. CDR1 LNHDA and CDR2 SQIVND come from the germline V gene (reference sequence). This CDR3 is built from 12 residues. The CDR3 loop reads CASRAGSTEAFF. CDR3 DNA sequence: TGTGCCAGTAGGGCTGGGAGCACTGAAGCTTTCTTT.

This chain joins TRBV7-6 and TRBJ1-1; maybe TRBD1 (5 bases). Trimming removed 5 bases from V and 3 bases from J, with 10 bases in between. This CDR3 contains 13 residues. Germline V CDR1 and CDR2: SGHVS, FNYEAQ. The CDR3 spells CASSRSGDTEAFF. CDR3 nucleotide sequence: TGTGCCAGCAGCCGATCGGGGGACACTGAAGCTTTCTTT. The full variable domain, completed using reference TRBV7-6 and TRBJ1-1, is GAGVSQSPRYKVTKRGQDVALRCDPISGHVSLYWYRQALGQGPEFLTYFNYEAQQDKSGLPNDRFSAERPEGSISTLTIQRTEQRDSAMYRCASSRSGDTEAFFGQGTRLTVV.

For this clonotype: One base away lies a much larger clone, so this may be a sequencing read error. The gene calls are TRBV7-8 and TRBJ1-4; D possibly corresponds to TRBD1 (5 bases). CDR3 length: 15 residues. Germline loops: CDR1 SGHVS, CDR2 FQNEAQ. The V end was cut by 5 bases, the J end by 7 bases, with 17 bases between. The CDR3 coding sequence is TGTGCCAGCAGCCTTTGGGACCAATATGGTGAAAAACTGTTTTTT. Its translation is CASSLWDQYGEKLFF.

The V and J genes are TRBV12-3 or TRBV12-4 and TRBJ1-6; the D gene is possibly TRBD1 (6 bases). Trimming removed 3 bases at V and 10 bases at J, with 13 bases between. This CDR3 has 14 residues. CDR3 sequence reads: CASSLTGFESPLHF. The DNA for the CDR3 is TGTGCCAGCAGTTTGACAGGTTTCGAGTCACCCCTCCACTTT.

Only a few counts were recorded for this clonotype. The chain links TRBV6-2 or TRBV6-3 to TRBJ2-1; D is possibly TRBD1 or TRBD2 (6 bases each). Germline V lookup: CDR1 MNHEY, CDR2 SVGEGT. The CDR3 extends over 15 amino acids. The germline V and J ends were trimmed by 6 bases and 4 bases, with 16 bases remaining between them. This CDR3 reads CASRKGGARYNEQFF. The CDR3 nucleotides read TGTGCCAGCAGGAAGGGGGGCGCCCGGTACAATGAGCAGTTCTTC.

This clonotype was counted a few times. V gene TRBV4-3 combines with J gene TRBJ2-5, with D perhaps TRBD2 (6 bases). CDR1 and CDR2 (germline): LGHNA, YSLEER. V lost 4 bases, J lost 1 base, and 13 bases lay in between. This CDR3 is 15 amino acids long. CDR3 in DNA: TGCGCCAGCAGCCCGACATTCGGGGGCCAAGAGACCCAGTACTTC. The encoded protein is CASSPTFGGQETQYF.

This clonotype was observed many times. The rearrangement uses TRBV7-6 and TRBJ2-5; D possibly corresponds to TRBD1 (6 bases). The CDR3 totals 14 residues. Per the germline V gene, CDR1 is SGHVS and CDR2 is FNYEAQ. Trimming took 5 bases from V and 5 from J, leaving 15 bases between them. The CDR3 loop reads CASSPTGPKETQYF. CDR3 DNA: TGTGCCAGCAGCCCAACAGGGCCGAAGGAGACCCAGTACTTC. Complete variable domain (other parts from reference TRBV7-6 and TRBJ2-5): GAGVSQSPRYKVTKRGQDVALRCDPISGHVSLYWYRQALGQGPEFLTYFNYEAQQDKSGLPNDRFSAERPEGSISTLTIQRTEQRDSAMYRCASSPTGPKETQYFGPGTRLLVL.

Only a few counts were recorded for this clonotype. V gene TRBV3-1 combines with J gene TRBJ2-3; perhaps TRBD2 as D (6 bases). V shed 4 bases and J shed 5 bases, with 19 bases lying between them. This CDR3 has 16 residues. CDR1 and CDR2 from the germline V gene are LGHDT and YNNKEL (reference sequence). In DNA form, the CDR3 reads TGTGCCAGCAGCCCCAGGGCTCGGGACTCCAGAGATACGCAGTATTTT. Translation: CASSPRARDSRDTQYF.

There are many counts of this clonotype. The chain couples TRBV6-6 to TRBJ1-6, with 10 bases that match TRBD1. V lost 7 bases and J lost 14; bases outside the gene matches: 17. The germline gives CDR1 MNHNY, CDR2 SVGAGI (reference sequence). The CDR3 spans 16 residues. The CDR3 DNA follows: TGTGCCAGCATGCAGGTGGGACAGGGGATTGATAAGGCCCTCCACTTT. Amino acids: CASMQVGQGIDKALHF.

In this sample, this clonotype turned up many times. This chain connects TRBV7-2 to TRBJ1-5; no firm D call. Looked up from germline, CDR1 is SGHTA and CDR2 is FQGNSA. The CDR3 sequence is 14 residues long. V was shortened by 1 base and J by 1 base, with 5 bases between the two germline ends. The CDR3 DNA sequence: TGTGCCAGCAGCTTAGACCCGAGCAATCAGCCCCAGCATTTT. Translating it yields CASSLDPSNQPQHF.

V and J are TRBV19 and TRBJ1-1; D uncertain. Trimming cost V 6 bases and J 4 bases, with 12 bases left between them. Per the germline V gene, CDR1 is LNHDA and CDR2 is SQIVND (reference sequence). The CDR3 has 13 amino acids. The CDR3 nucleotides are TGTGCCAGTAGGGTCTCCTCGCGCACTGAAGCTTTCTTT. Its protein product is CASRVSSRTEAFF.